This T cell receptor beta chain emerged from a study of T-cell memory formation after mild COVID-19. Background on the study: Largely donor-specific TCR clusters were found.

About this clonotype: As yet, its antigen is unknown.

Each CDR3 protein gets one entry after TCRdb re-called the 5' RACE reads with MiXCR. The table records about half a million distinct CDR3 sequences, about 18% of them present only once. V lost 3 bases and J lost 4; bases outside the gene matches: 14. The CDR3 extends over 17 amino acids. From germline, CDR1 is DFQATT and CDR2 SNEGSKA (reference sequence). Whole-study results and caveats: Those CD4+ clones that contracted were mainly in CM and EM (CD8+ ones in EMRA). There were some responding clones in pre-infection memory, which suggested that cross-reactive memory had joined.

This TCR came from an adult woman who had mild COVID-19 (a few samples of this study predate the infection). Cell type and time point are not known. Sequenced sample: PBMCs or a T cell subset sorted from them (not recorded which). This chain joins TRBV20-1 and TRBJ1-5; the match to TRBD1 covers 8 bases. The CDR3 region is CSARADYRGVKNQPQHF. For the CDR3, the DNA is TGCAGTGCTAGGGCCGATTACAGGGGGGTTAAGAATCAGCCCCAGCATTTT.